Listed here are 26 T cell receptor beta chains from one sample, sequenced in a study of cytotoxic CD8 clonotypes in ibrutinib-treated CLL. The assay was immunoSEQ multiplex PCR, and TCRdb's table has in-frame clones only and misses some. This table has some 160,000 clones, around 84% appearing once. Sequences were derived from PBMCs, sampled after 12 months of ibrutinib treatment. The receptors come from a human donor with chronic lymphocytic leukemia.

This chain links TRBV5-1 with TRBJ1-3; D is perhaps TRBD1 (5 bases). The CDR3 contains 17 residues. Trimming stripped 3 bases from V and 0 bases from J, with 16 bases between. Germline CDR1 reads SGHRS; CDR2 reads YFSETQ. The CDR3 reads CASSSSPRGFSGNTIYF. CDR3 in DNA: TGCGCCAGCAGCTCGAGTCCCCGGGGCTTCTCTGGAAACACCATATATTTT.

This rearrangement joins TRBV5-4 to TRBJ2-5; 7 bases are a match to TRBD2. CDR1 and CDR2 (germline): SGHNT, YYREEE (reference sequence). This CDR3 spans 16 amino acids. The V segment lost 0 bases and the J segment 4 bases; nucleotides outside the gene matches: 9. CDR3 loop: CASSLVGGSGGETQYF. The CDR3, as DNA: TGTGCCAGCAGCTTGGTTGGCGGGAGCGGAGGAGAGACCCAGTACTTC.

The V and J genes are TRBV5-4 and TRBJ2-5, with 8 bases fitting TRBD2. Germline V CDR1 and CDR2: SGHNT, YYREEE (reference sequence). The CDR3 contains 17 residues. The V and J ends lost 1 base and 3 bases, in that order; junction bases with no gene match: 11. The CDR3 spells CASSLLGLAQYKETQYF. The CDR3 bases are TGTGCCAGCAGCTTGTTAGGACTAGCTCAATACAAAGAGACCCAGTACTTC.

The genes are TRBV2 and TRBJ2-7; 8 nucleotides match TRBD2. J lost 0 bases, V lost 6 bases, and 7 bases had no gene match. Germline V lookup: CDR1 SNHLY, CDR2 FYNNEI. This CDR3 comprises 15 residues. DNA of the CDR3: TGTGCCAGCAGCCCGGAGGGACTAGACTCCTACGAGCAGTACTTC. It yields the protein CASSPEGLDSYEQYF.

The chain is built from TRBV29-1 and TRBJ2-7, with 8 bases lining up with TRBD2. This CDR3 spans 13 amino acids. V lost 7 bases and J lost 6; bases outside the gene matches: 11. From germline, CDR1 is SQVTM and CDR2 ANQGSEA. CDR3 bases: TGCAGCGCTATCCGTGGGGCGGGAGGCGAGCAGTACTTC. It yields the protein CSAIRGAGGEQYF.

The chain employs TRBV11-3 and TRBJ2-3, with D unresolved. The V gene's germline CDR1 is SGHNT and CDR2 YENEEA. V gave up 5 bases and J gave up 0 bases, with 6 bases separating them. There are 13 residues in the CDR3. The CDR3 protein is CASSRTSTDTQYF. The CDR3, as DNA: TGTGCCAGCAGCCGAACTAGCACAGATACGCAGTATTTT.

The chain couples TRBV28 to TRBJ1-5; D may be TRBD1 (6 bases). CDR3 length: 13 residues. Germline CDR1 MDHEN, CDR2 SYDVKM. V was trimmed by 2 bases and J by 9 bases, leaving 11 bases between them. CDR3 sequence: CASSLPGVLPQHF. The CDR3 nucleotides read TGTGCCAGCAGTTTACCAGGGGTTTTGCCCCAGCATTTT.

The gene calls are TRBV6-5 and TRBJ1-1; D is possibly TRBD1 (5 bases). The germline V and J ends were trimmed by 1 base and 2 bases, with 11 bases remaining between them. The CDR3 has 15 residues. Germline V gene sequence: CDR1 MNHEY, CDR2 SVGAGI. Here the CDR3 reads CASSYLGRANTEAFF. Written as DNA, the CDR3 is TGTGCCAGCAGTTACTTAGGCAGGGCAAACACTGAAGCTTTCTTT.

The chain has TRBV28 and TRBJ1-2, with D maybe TRBD1 (5 bases). The CDR3 runs 13 residues. V lost 8 bases to trimming and J lost 10 bases, with 20 bases between them. The germline CDR1 and CDR2 sequences are MDHEN and SYDVKM. CDR3 in DNA: TGTGCCAGCGGGTCGGCGGAGGGGAAATACTACACCTTC. This encodes CASGSAEGKYYTF.

The gene calls are TRBV5-4 and TRBJ2-1; D is perhaps TRBD1 or TRBD2 (5 bases each). The ends were cut back, 7 bases at V and 6 bases at J, with 14 bases in the middle. The CDR3 spans 13 residues. Germline V gene sequence: CDR1 SGHNT, CDR2 YYREEE (reference sequence). CDR3 DNA sequence: TGTGCCAGCGGGGCTGGAGGTTCCAATGAGCAGTTCTTC. It specifies CASGAGGSNEQFF.

The V call is TRBV6-1, the J call TRBJ1-5; D uncertain. The germline V and J ends were trimmed by 6 bases and 3 bases, with 12 bases remaining between them. The CDR3 loop spans 14 amino acids. Germline V gene data show CDR1 as MNHNS and CDR2 as SASEGT. The CDR3 bases are TGTGCCAGCAGCTTCGGACCCTTCAATCAGCCCCAGCATTTT. It translates to CASSFGPFNQPQHF.

The genes are TRBV4-2 and TRBJ2-5, with D tentatively TRBD1 or TRBD2 (5 bases each). The J call may be mistaken, given a closer DNA end match to TRBJ2-7. This CDR3 region has 14 residues. Germline V gene lookup returns CDR1 LGHNA and CDR2 YNFKEQ. CDR3 protein: CASSQGTGAHEQYF. DNA of the CDR3: TGTGCCAGCAGCCAGGGAACCGGGGCCCACGAGCAGTACTTC.

This clone was recorded only once. The CDR3 nucleotides are TGTGCCAGCAGTTCCGGGGACGTAGCGTATGAGCAGTTCTTC. Encoded protein: CASSSGDVAYEQFF. This sequence joins TRBV28 and TRBJ2-1; D assignment may be TRBD1 or TRBD2 (5 bases each). V was shortened by 4 bases and J by 8 bases, with 15 bases between the two germline ends. This CDR3 spans 14 amino acids. Germline loops: CDR1 MDHEN, CDR2 SYDVKM.

This clone was recorded a few times. The rearrangement joins TRBV12-1 to TRBJ1-4. TRBV12-1 is an annotated pseudogene. This CDR3 comprises 17 residues. The CDR3 coding sequence is TGTGCCAGCAGCTCCGAGTCCCCTAGAGCAACTAATGAAAAACTGTTTTTT. Protein product: CASSSESPRATNEKLFF.

A few counts support this clone. The J gene is TRBJ1-4, the V gene TRBV21-1; the table's D call of TRBD1 was not tested on the DNA. TRBV21-1 is marked as a pseudogene. The CDR3 is 17 amino acids. The CDR3 region is CASSKVEGQGDFGKLFF. The CDR3 DNA sequence: TGTGCCAGCAGCAAAGTTGAAGGACAGGGGGATTTTGGAAAACTGTTTTTT.

This chain joins TRBV10-3 and TRBJ1-4; 7 bases map to TRBD1. Losses at the gene ends were 6 bases for V and 4 bases for J; bases not matched to a gene: 5. There are 14 residues in the CDR3. Germline V CDR1 and CDR2: ENHRY, SYGVKD. DNA of the CDR3: TGTGCCATCAGCCCCGGGACAGATAATGAAAAACTGTTTTTT. Encoded protein: CAISPGTDNEKLFF.

V and J are TRBV29-1 and TRBJ2-7; TRBD1 might be the D (5 bases). Germline CDR1 SQVTM, CDR2 ANQGSEA. The V gene lost 0 bases and the J gene lost 2 bases, with 11 bases spanning the gap. The CDR3 spans 14 residues. CDR3 in DNA: TGCAGCGTTGAAGATGTACAGGTTGCCTACGAGCAGTACTTC. Translation: CSVEDVQVAYEQYF.

The chain carries TRBV6-5 and TRBJ2-5, with TRBD1 as a possible D gene (5 bases). Trimming stripped 4 bases from V and 5 bases from J, with 17 bases between. Germline lookup yields CDR1 MNHEY and CDR2 SVGAGI. The CDR3 runs 15 residues. The CDR3 coding sequence is TGTGCCAGCAGTTCGGTGGGTGGGGCCGGGGAGACCCAGTACTTC. Residues: CASSSVGGAGETQYF.

This clone was recorded a few times. The CDR3 here is CSALGSYGYTF. CDR3 coding DNA: TGCAGTGCGTTGGGATCCTATGGCTACACCTTC. The chain combines TRBV20-1 with TRBJ1-2; D is unclear. From germline, CDR1 is DFQATT and CDR2 SNEGSKA (reference sequence). The germline V and J ends were trimmed by 6 bases and 4 bases, with 9 bases remaining between them. The CDR3 runs to 11 residues.

The chain has TRBV9 and TRBJ1-4, with a possible D match to TRBD1 (6 bases). V lost 0 bases, J lost 2 bases, and 11 bases lay in between. Germline CDR1 reads SGDLS; CDR2 reads YYNGEE. The CDR3 has 16 amino acids. The CDR3 DNA reads TGTGCCAGCAGCGTAGCGGGGACACCGACTAATGAAAAACTGTTTTTT. Translating gives CASSVAGTPTNEKLFF.

The chain couples TRBV30 to TRBJ2-2; the D is unclear. Trimming took 1 base from V and 6 from J, leaving 6 bases between them. The CDR3 is 12 residues long. The V gene's germline CDR1 is GTSNPN and CDR2 SVGIG (reference sequence). DNA for the CDR3: TGTGCCTGGAGTGCCCTCGCCGGGGAGCTGTTTTTT. This gives the protein CAWSALAGELFF.

CDR3 protein: CASSLGQGNTGELFF. The CDR3 nucleotides are TGTGCCAGCAGCTTAGGACAGGGGAACACCGGGGAGCTGTTTTTT. This chain uses TRBV11-2 with TRBJ2-2, with TRBD1 matching 7 bases. This CDR3 region has 15 residues. The ends lost 1 base at V and 1 base at J; junction bases unmatched: 0. In germline, CDR1 is SGHAT, CDR2 FQNNGV.

This clone was detected only once. The V gene is TRBV6-6, the J gene TRBJ2-7, with 8 bases fitting TRBD1. CDR3 length equals 15 residues. V shed 0 bases and J 3 bases; nucleotides not matched to a gene: 4. Germline loops: CDR1 MNHNY, CDR2 SVGAGI (reference sequence). The CDR3 loop is CASSYSTGAIYEQYF. The CDR3 DNA reads as TGTGCCAGCAGTTACTCGACAGGGGCCATCTACGAGCAGTACTTC.

The chain couples TRBV27 to TRBJ2-7, with D perhaps TRBD1 (6 bases). With 4 bases removed from V and 1 base from J, the gap between germline ends came to 11 bases. The germline CDR1 and CDR2 sequences are MNHEY and SMNVEV (reference sequence). CDR3 length: 14 residues. The chain's CDR3 is CASSSTGQSYEQYF. In DNA form, the CDR3 reads TGTGCCAGCAGTTCAACCGGACAGTCCTACGAGCAGTACTTC.

V and J are TRBV28 and TRBJ2-5; D not resolved. The CDR3 is made up of 14 amino acids. V dropped 5 bases and J dropped 4 bases, with 14 bases sitting between them. The germline CDR1 and CDR2 sequences are MDHEN and SYDVKM. The CDR3 sequence: CASSPPRKGETQYF. CDR3 DNA sequence: TGTGCCAGCAGTCCACCTCGCAAGGGAGAGACCCAGTACTTC.

J is TRBJ1-2 and V is TRBV2; 9 bases align to TRBD1. J lost 5 bases, V lost 9 bases, and 13 bases had no gene match. The germline V gene encodes CDR1 SNHLY and CDR2 FYNNEI. CDR3 size: 15 residues. CDR3 sequence: CASWDQGQGQYGYTF. CDR3 in DNA: TGTGCCAGTTGGGATCAGGGACAGGGACAATATGGCTACACCTTC.